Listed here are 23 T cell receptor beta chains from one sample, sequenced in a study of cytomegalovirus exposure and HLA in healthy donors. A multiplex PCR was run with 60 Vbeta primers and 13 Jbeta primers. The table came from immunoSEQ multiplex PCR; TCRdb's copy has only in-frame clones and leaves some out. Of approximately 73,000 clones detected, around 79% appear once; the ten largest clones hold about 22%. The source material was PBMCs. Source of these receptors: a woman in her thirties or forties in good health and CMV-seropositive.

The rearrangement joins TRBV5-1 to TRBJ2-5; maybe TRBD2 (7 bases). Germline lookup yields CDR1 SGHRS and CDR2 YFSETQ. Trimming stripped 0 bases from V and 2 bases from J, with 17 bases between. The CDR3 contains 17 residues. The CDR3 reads CASSLGGGGSEQETQYF. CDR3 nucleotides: TGCGCCAGCAGCTTGGGGGGCGGGGGCAGCGAACAAGAGACCCAGTACTTC.

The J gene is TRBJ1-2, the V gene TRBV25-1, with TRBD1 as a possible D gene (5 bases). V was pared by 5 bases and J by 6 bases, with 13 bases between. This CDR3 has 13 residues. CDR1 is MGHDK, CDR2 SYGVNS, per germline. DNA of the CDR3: TGTGCCAGCAGTTTCCAGGGTTGGGATGGCTACACCTTC. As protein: CASSFQGWDGYTF.

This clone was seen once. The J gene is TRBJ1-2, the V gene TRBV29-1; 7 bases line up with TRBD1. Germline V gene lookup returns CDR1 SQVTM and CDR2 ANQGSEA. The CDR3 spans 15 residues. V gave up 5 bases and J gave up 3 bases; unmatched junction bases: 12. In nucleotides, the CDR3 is TGCAGCGTTCGTGACAGGGAAAGGACCGACTATGGCTACACCTTC. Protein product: CSVRDRERTDYGYTF.

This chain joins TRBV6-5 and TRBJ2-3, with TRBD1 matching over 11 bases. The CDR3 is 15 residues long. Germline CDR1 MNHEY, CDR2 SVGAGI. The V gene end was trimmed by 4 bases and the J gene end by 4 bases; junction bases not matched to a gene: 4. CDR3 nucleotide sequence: TGTGCCAGCAGTTGGACAGGGGGCAAAGCAGATACGCAGTATTTT. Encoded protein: CASSWTGGKADTQYF.

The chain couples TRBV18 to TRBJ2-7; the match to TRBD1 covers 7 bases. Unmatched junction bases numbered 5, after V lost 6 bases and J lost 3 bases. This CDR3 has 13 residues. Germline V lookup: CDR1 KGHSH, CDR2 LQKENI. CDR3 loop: CASSRGQYYEQYF. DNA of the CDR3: TGTGCCAGCTCGAGGGGACAGTACTACGAGCAGTACTTC.

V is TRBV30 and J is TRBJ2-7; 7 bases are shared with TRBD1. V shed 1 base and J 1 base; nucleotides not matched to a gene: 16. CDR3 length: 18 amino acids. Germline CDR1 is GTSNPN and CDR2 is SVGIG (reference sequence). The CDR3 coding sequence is TGTGCCTGGAGTGCCAACTCTCCGGGACAGAAAGTATCCTACGAGCAGTACTTC. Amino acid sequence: CAWSANSPGQKVSYEQYF.

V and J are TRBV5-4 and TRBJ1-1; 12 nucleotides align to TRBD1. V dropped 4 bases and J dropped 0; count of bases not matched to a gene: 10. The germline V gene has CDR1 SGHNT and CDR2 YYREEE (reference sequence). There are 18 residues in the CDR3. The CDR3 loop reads CASSPGTGGGIMNTEAFF. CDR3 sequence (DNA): TGTGCCAGCAGCCCAGGGACAGGGGGCGGCATCATGAACACTGAAGCTTTCTTT.

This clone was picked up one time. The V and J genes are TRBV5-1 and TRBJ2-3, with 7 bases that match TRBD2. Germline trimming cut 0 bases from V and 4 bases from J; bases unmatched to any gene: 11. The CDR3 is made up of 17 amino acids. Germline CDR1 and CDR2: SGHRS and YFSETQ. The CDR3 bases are TGCGCCAGCAGCTTGGCGCCCCCGCTGGCGGGAGCAGATACGCAGTATTTT. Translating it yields CASSLAPPLAGADTQYF.

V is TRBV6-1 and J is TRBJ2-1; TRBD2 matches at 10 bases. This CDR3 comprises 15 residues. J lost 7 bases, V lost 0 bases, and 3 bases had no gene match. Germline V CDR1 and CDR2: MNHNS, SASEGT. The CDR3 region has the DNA TGTGCCAGCAGTGAAGCGGCTAGCGGGAGTAATGAGCAGTTCTTC. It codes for CASSEAASGSNEQFF.

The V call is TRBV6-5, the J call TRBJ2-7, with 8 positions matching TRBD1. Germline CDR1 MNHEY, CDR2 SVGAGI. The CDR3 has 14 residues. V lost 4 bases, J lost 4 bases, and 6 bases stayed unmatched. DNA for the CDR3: TGTGCCAGCAGTTTTGGACAGGGTTTTTACGAGCAGTACTTC. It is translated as CASSFGQGFYEQYF.

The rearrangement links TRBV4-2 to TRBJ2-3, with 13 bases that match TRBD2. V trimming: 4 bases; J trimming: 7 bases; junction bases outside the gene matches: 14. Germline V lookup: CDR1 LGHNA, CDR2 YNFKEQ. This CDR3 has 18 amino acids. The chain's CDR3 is CASSPRTSGGAEFNTQYF. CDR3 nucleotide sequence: TGTGCCAGCAGCCCACGGACTAGCGGGGGTGCAGAGTTCAATACGCAGTATTTT.

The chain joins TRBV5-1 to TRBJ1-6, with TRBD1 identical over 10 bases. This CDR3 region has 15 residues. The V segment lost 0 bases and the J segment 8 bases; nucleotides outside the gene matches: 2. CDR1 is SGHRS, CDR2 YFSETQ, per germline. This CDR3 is CASSLGTGGDSPLHF. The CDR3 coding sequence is TGCGCCAGCAGCTTGGGGACAGGGGGTGATTCACCCCTCCACTTT.

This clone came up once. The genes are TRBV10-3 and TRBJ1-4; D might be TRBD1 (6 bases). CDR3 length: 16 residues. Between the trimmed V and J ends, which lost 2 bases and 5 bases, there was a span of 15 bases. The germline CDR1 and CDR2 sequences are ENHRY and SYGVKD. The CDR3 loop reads CAISEGPRGSNEKLFF. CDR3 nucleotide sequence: TGTGCCATCAGTGAGGGCCCCAGGGGCTCAAATGAAAAACTGTTTTTT.

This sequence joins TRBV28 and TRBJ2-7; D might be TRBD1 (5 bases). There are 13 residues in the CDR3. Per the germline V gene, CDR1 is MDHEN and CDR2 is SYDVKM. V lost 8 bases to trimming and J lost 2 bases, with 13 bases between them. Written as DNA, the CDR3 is TGTGCCAGCTGCCGACAGAACCCCTACGAGCAGTACTTC. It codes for CASCRQNPYEQYF.

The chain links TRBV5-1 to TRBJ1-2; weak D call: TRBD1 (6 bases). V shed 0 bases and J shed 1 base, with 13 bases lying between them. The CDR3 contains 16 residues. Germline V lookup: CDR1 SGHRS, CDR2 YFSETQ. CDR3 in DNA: TGCGCCAGCAGCTTGGCCGGCGGGGGCCGTAACTATGGCTACACCTTC. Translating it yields CASSLAGGGRNYGYTF.

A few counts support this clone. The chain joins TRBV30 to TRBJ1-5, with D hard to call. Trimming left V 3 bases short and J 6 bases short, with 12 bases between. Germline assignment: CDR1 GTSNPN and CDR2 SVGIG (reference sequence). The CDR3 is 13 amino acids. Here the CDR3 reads CAWSRGGLQPQHF. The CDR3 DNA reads TGTGCCTGGAGCCGCGGAGGGCTTCAGCCCCAGCATTTT. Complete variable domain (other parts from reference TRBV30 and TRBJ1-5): SQTIHQWPATLVQPVGSPLSLECTVEGTSNPNLYWYRQAAGRGLQLLFYSVGIGQISSEVPQNLSASRPQDRQFILSSKKLLLSDSGFYLCAWSRGGLQPQHFGDGTRLSIL.

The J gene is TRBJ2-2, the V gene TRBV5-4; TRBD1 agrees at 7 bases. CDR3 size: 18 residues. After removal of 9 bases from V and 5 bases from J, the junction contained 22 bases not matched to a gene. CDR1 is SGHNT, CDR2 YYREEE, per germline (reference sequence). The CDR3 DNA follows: TGTGCCACCCGGAACAGATACAGGGGCCGCCGGTTTACCGGGGAGCTGTTTTTT. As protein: CATRNRYRGRRFTGELFF.

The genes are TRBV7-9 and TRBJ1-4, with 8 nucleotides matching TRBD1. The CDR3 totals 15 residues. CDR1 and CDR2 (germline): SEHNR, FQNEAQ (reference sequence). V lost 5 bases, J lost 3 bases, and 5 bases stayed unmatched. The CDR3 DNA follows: TGTGCCAGCAGCCCCCCGGGACAGGCTAATGAAAAACTGTTTTTT. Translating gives CASSPPGQANEKLFF.

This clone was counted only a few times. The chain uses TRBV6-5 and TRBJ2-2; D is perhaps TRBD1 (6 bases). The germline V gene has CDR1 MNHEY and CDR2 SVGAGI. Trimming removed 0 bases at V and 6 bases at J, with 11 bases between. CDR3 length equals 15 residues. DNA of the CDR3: TGTGCCAGCAGTTACTCCCAGGGGTTCGCCGGGGAGCTGTTTTTT. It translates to CASSYSQGFAGELFF.

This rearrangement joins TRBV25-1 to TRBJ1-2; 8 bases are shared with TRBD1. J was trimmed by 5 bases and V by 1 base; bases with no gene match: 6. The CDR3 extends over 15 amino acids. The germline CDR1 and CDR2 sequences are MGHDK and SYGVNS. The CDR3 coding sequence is TGTGCCAGCAGTGAATGGGGACAGGCCCCTTATGGCTACACCTTC. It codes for CASSEWGQAPYGYTF.

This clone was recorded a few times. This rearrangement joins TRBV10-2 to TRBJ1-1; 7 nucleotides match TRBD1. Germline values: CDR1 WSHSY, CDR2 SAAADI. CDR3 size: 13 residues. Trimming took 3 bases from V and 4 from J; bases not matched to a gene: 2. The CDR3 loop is CASSDRGVTEAFF. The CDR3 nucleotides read TGCGCCAGCAGTGACAGGGGGGTCACTGAAGCTTTCTTT.

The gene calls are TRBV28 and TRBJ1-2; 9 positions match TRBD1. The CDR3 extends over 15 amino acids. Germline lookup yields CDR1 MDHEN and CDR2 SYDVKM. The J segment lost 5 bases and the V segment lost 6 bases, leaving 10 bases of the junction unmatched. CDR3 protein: CASSASLGQGYGYTF. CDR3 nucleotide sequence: TGTGCCAGCAGCGCATCCCTCGGACAGGGGTATGGCTACACCTTC.

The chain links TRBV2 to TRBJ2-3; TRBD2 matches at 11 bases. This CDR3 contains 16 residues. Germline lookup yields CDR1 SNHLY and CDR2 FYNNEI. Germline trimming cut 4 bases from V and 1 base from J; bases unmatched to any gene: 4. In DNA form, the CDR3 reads TGTGCCAGCAGTGGGTTGGGACTAGCGGGCACAGATACGCAGTATTTT. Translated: CASSGLGLAGTDTQYF.